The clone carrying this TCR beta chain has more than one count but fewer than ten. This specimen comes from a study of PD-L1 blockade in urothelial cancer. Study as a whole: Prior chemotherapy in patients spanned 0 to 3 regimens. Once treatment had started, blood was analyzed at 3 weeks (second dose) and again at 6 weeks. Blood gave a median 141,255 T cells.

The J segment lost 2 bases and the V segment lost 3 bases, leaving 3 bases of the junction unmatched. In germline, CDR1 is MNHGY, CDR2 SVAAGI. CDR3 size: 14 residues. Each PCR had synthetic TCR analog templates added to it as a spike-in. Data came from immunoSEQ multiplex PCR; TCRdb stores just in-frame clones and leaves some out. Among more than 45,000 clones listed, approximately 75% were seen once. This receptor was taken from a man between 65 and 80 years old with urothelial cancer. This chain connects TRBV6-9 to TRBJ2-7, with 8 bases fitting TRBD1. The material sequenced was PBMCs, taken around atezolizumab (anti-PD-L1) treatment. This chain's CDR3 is CASSYGTGTYEQYF. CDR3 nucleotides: TGTGCCAGCAGTTACGGGACAGGCACCTACGAGCAGTACTTC.